The 5 T cell receptor beta chains presented below share a single source sample, sequenced in a study of cytomegalovirus exposure and HLA in healthy donors. With 60 Vbeta and 13 Jbeta primers, the PCR was carried out. TCRdb's copy holds only in-frame clones and misses some; the assay was immunoSEQ multiplex PCR. The sample has 150,000 or so clones; around 75% are singletons. The specimen sequenced was PBMCs. All receptors come from a man younger than 35 in good health and CMV-seropositive.

The count of this clone is one. This chain links TRBV4-2 with TRBJ2-7; unclear D gene. V was trimmed by 0 bases and J by 2 bases, leaving 14 bases between them. Looked up from germline, CDR1 is LGHNA and CDR2 is YNFKEQ. The CDR3 consists of 16 residues. CDR3 sequence (DNA): TGTGCCAGCAGCCAAGATGTCACAGTGAGACCCTACGAGCAGTACTTC. Its translation is CASSQDVTVRPYEQYF.

J is TRBJ2-1 and V is TRBV5-4; no reliable D call. This CDR3 has 15 amino acids. Germline assignment: CDR1 SGHNT and CDR2 YYREEE (reference sequence). V lost 0 bases, J lost 0 bases, and 7 bases lay in between. The chain's CDR3 is CASSLAQISYNEQFF. The CDR3 DNA is TGTGCCAGCAGCTTGGCGCAGATCTCCTACAATGAGCAGTTCTTC.

V and J are TRBV18 and TRBJ2-3; D unclear. CDR3 length: 16 amino acids. V was cut by 2 bases and J by 0 bases, with 12 bases left in between. Germline CDR1 and CDR2: KGHSH and LQKENI. CDR3 in DNA: TGTGCCAGCTCACCATCGACTGTACTAAGCACAGATACGCAGTATTTT. Its protein is CASSPSTVLSTDTQYF.

The chain uses TRBV14 and TRBJ1-1; tentatively, D is TRBD1 (5 bases). Germline CDR1 SGHDN, CDR2 FVKESK. The CDR3 extends over 16 amino acids. V was shortened by 4 bases and J by 0 bases, with 15 bases between the two germline ends. The CDR3 spells CASSPRRAGMNTEAFF. The CDR3, as DNA: TGTGCCAGCAGCCCCCGCAGGGCGGGAATGAACACTGAAGCTTTCTTT.

The rearrangement links TRBV19 to TRBJ2-7, with 11 bases that match TRBD1. Losses at the gene ends were 3 bases for V and 3 bases for J; bases not matched to a gene: 7. In germline, CDR1 is LNHDA, CDR2 SQIVND (reference sequence). The CDR3 spans 16 residues. In DNA, the CDR3 is TGTGCCAGTAGTATCTCCCCCGGGACAGGGGGCTACGAGCAGTACTTC. Translation: CASSISPGTGGYEQYF. The full variable domain, completed using reference TRBV19 and TRBJ2-7, is DGGITQSPKYLFRKEGQNVTLSCEQNLNHDAMYWYRQDPGQGLRLIYYSQIVNDFQKGDIAEGYSVSREKKESFPLTVTSAQKNPTAFYLCASSISPGTGGYEQYFGPGTRLTVT.